The sequence of this T cell receptor beta chain was determined in a study of cytotoxic CD8 clonotypes in ibrutinib-treated CLL. The germline CDR1 and CDR2 sequences are SGHAT and FQDESV (reference sequence). There are 14 residues in the CDR3. With 2 bases removed from V and 2 bases from J, the gap between germline ends came to 8 bases. Only in-frame clones appear in the TCRdb table, and some are missing; sequencing was by immunoSEQ multiplex PCR. The table records approximately 32,000 clones, 60% to 80% of them present only once. Notes on this clone: Its matching antigen is unknown.

Points from the study as a whole: Under therapy, public clonotypes either contracted or stayed stable, and they were uncommon.

This TCR derives from a human donor with chronic lymphocytic leukemia. The V gene is TRBV11-1, the J gene TRBJ2-3, with D possibly TRBD2 on 5 matching bases. This specimen consisted of PBMCs, obtained before ibrutinib treatment. The CDR3 here is CASSLRGSTDTQYF. CDR3 nucleotides: TGTGCCAGCAGCTTACGGGGATCCACAGATACGCAGTATTTT.